Listed below are T cell receptor beta chains from one sample, sequenced in a study of technical replicates of blood from a handful of donors. Profiled with immunoSEQ multiplex PCR; TCRdb holds only in-frame clones, not every one. Among roughly 61,000 clones listed, about 96% were seen once. Sequencing was done on a sample of T cells isolated from PBMCs. The receptors stem from a human donor in good health. Both conserved end residues are part of each CDR3. Fields, in order: D gene, V gene, clone size, J gene, CDR3 length, CDR3 DNA, CDR3 protein. D genes are given only for firm matches. Clone size is given for some rows only: seen once, a few or many times, or a class if the clone is expanded.

D: TRBD2
V: TRBV5-1
size: -
J: TRBJ2-3
length: 15
DNA: TGCGCCAGCAGCCGGAGCGGGGGAGGGACAGATACGCAGTATTTT
CDR3: CASSRSGGGTDTQYF

D: TRBD2
V: TRBV7-9
size: -
J: TRBJ2-3
length: 18
DNA: TGTGCCAGCAGCCAATTACAGAGGACTAGCGGGGGCACAGATACGCAGTATTTT
CDR3: CASSQLQRTSGGTDTQYF

D: TRBD2
V: TRBV4-2
size: -
J: TRBJ2-7
length: 19
DNA: TGTGCCAGCAGCCAAGAATGGACTAGCGGGGGCCCCTACTCCTACGAGCAGTACTTC
CDR3: CASSQEWTSGGPYSYEQYF

D: -
V: TRBV7-2
size: -
J: TRBJ1-2
length: 16
DNA: TGTGCCAGCAGCTTAGAAGGCAGGGGTTTAACCCATGGCTACACCTTC
CDR3: CASSLEGRGLTHGYTF

D: TRBD2
V: TRBV6-5
size: -
J: TRBJ2-1
length: 15
DNA: TGTGCCAGCAGTTTTCTAGCGGGAGAGGGTAATGAGCAGTTCTTC
CDR3: CASSFLAGEGNEQFF

D: -
V: TRBV27
size: -
J: TRBJ1-5
length: 13
DNA: TGTGCCAGCAGTCTATACAGGGATCAGCCCCAGCATTTT
CDR3: CASSLYRDQPQHF

D: -
V: TRBV5-6
size: -
J: TRBJ2-1
length: 13
DNA: TGTGCCAGCAGCTTGGGTGGGGTAGAGGGGCAGTTCTTC
CDR3: CASSLGGVEGQFF

D: -
V: TRBV10-2
size: -
J: TRBJ1-3
length: 13
DNA: TGCGCCAGCAGTGATCCAGCTGGAAACACCATATATTTT
CDR3: CASSDPAGNTIYF

D: TRBD2
V: TRBV5-4
size: -
J: TRBJ2-3
length: 18
DNA: TGTGCCAGCAGCCCAAGGACTAGCGGGAGGGGCGGCACAGATACGCAGTATTTT
CDR3: CASSPRTSGRGGTDTQYF

D: -
V: TRBV6-1
size: -
J: TRBJ2-5
length: 14
DNA: TGTGCCAGCAGTGATTGGGGGGAACAAGAGACCCAGTACTTC
CDR3: CASSDWGEQETQYF

D: TRBD1
V: TRBV6-5
size: -
J: TRBJ1-2
length: 15
DNA: TGTGCCAGCAGCCAGGACAGGGTAGGAAACTATGGCTACACCTTC
CDR3: CASSQDRVGNYGYTF

D: -
V: TRBV14
size: -
J: TRBJ2-7
length: 11
DNA: TGTGCCAGCAGCCAAGGGCTTGTGCAGTACTTC
CDR3: CASSQGLVQYF

D: TRBD2
V: TRBV19
size: once
J: TRBJ2-1
length: 18
DNA: TGTGCCAGTAGTATAGAGGCTAGCGGGAGTTTCTCATACAATGAGCAGTTCTTC
CDR3: CASSIEASGSFSYNEQFF

D: -
V: TRBV13
size: -
J: TRBJ1-5
length: 17
DNA: TGTGCCAGCAGCTTAGGGGACAGCGGATATAGCAATCAGCCCCAGCATTTT
CDR3: CASSLGDSGYSNQPQHF

D: -
V: TRBV5-1
size: -
J: TRBJ2-3
length: 14
DNA: TGCGCCAGCAGTACGGGACAGCGGGGGGATACGCAGTATTTT
CDR3: CASSTGQRGDTQYF

D: TRBD2
V: TRBV30
size: once
J: TRBJ2-3
length: 15
DNA: TGTGCCTGGGACCCTAGCGGGGGGTCGAGGGATACGCAGTATTTT
CDR3: CAWDPSGGSRDTQYF

D: -
V: TRBV28
size: -
J: TRBJ2-2
length: 17
DNA: TGTGCCAGCAGTTTAGTTTCGGAGGGCCTCGGCACCGGGGAGCTGTTTTTT
CDR3: CASSLVSEGLGTGELFF

D: -
V: TRBV5-8
size: -
J: TRBJ2-7
length: 17
DNA: TGTGCCAGCAGCGGTGTTGGAGGGAGCAACCCCTCCTACGAGCAGTACTTC
CDR3: CASSGVGGSNPSYEQYF

D: TRBD2
V: TRBV27
size: -
J: TRBJ2-6
length: 18
DNA: TGTGCCAGCAGTTTATGGGGCGGGGGGGTCTCTGGGGCCAACGTCCTGACTTTC
CDR3: CASSLWGGGVSGANVLTF

D: TRBD1
V: TRBV13
size: -
J: TRBJ2-6
length: 18
DNA: TGTGCCAGCAGCCCTCAGGACAGGGTTGACTCTGGGGCCAACGTCCTGACTTTC
CDR3: CASSPQDRVDSGANVLTF

D: -
V: TRBV5-1
size: -
J: TRBJ1-1
length: 17
DNA: TGCGCCAGCAGCCCCTTCCGGGAGGGCACCCCAGGGCCCGAAGCTTTCTTT
CDR3: CASSPFREGTPGPEAFF

D: TRBD1
V: TRBV18
size: -
J: TRBJ2-5
length: 14
DNA: TGTGCCAGCTCACCTACAGGGGGTCAAGAGACCCAGTACTTC
CDR3: CASSPTGGQETQYF

D: -
V: TRBV29-1
size: once
J: TRBJ2-7
length: 11
DNA: TGCAGCGTTGTACAGGGACCCGAGCAGTACTTC
CDR3: CSVVQGPEQYF

D: -
V: TRBV6-5
size: -
J: TRBJ1-3
length: 14
DNA: TGTGCCAGCTCTCTCAGGGGTACTGGAAACACCATATATTTT
CDR3: CASSLRGTGNTIYF

D: -
V: TRBV2
size: once
J: TRBJ2-7
length: 12
DNA: TGTGCCAGCCTAAGGGGGGGCTACGAGCAGTACTTC
CDR3: CASLRGGYEQYF

D: TRBD1
V: TRBV5-4
size: -
J: TRBJ2-2
length: 15
DNA: TGTGCCAGCAGCTTTCTGCAGGGGGCGGCCGGGGAGCTGTTTTTT
CDR3: CASSFLQGAAGELFF

D: -
V: TRBV5-1
size: -
J: TRBJ2-3
length: 13
DNA: TGCGCCAGCAGCCCGGGGTCCGGGGAACTGTGGTATTTT
CDR3: CASSPGSGELWYF